This TCR beta chain appears in the sequencing data of a study of radiotherapy plus CTLA-4 blockade in lung cancer. On the study more broadly: Overall, 18% of patients showed an objective response, while approximately 30% attained disease control. Study-wide findings and caveats: Early blood T cell clone dynamics, with interferon-beta, were reported to best predict response.

A remark on this clone: Its antigen is as yet unknown.

Produced via immunoSEQ multiplex PCR; TCRdb's table is partial and in-frame only. The data show about 87,000 clones, with roughly 86% seen just once and around 15% held by the top ten. Germline V gives CDR1 SGHNT, CDR2 YENEEA. Trimming removed 0 bases at V and 9 bases at J, with 15 bases between. CDR3 length: 14 residues. Enrolled patients, whose metastatic non-small-cell lung cancer was chemo-refractory, received focal radiation plus CTLA-4 blockade with ipilimumab. Sequenced here: peripheral blood, sampled from a patient treated with radiotherapy plus ipilimumab. This TCR came from a human donor with non-small cell lung cancer that progressed on radiotherapy plus ipilimumab. The J gene is TRBJ2-7, the V gene TRBV11-3; D possibly corresponds to TRBD1 (5 bases). CDR3 sequence (DNA): TGTGCCAGCAGCTTAGAAGGGCAGGGTATTGGGCAGTACTTC. Translation gives CASSLEGQGIGQYF.